This TCR beta chain was recorded in a study of T cells after yellow fever vaccination. This clonotype was seen a few times. The CDR3 has 17 residues. The germline V gene encodes CDR1 SGHTA and CDR2 FQGNSA. Deletions cut 0 bases from V and 4 bases from J, with 19 bases between. TCRdb passed the 5' RACE reads through MiXCR, listing each CDR3 protein once. The sample holds about 170,000 distinct CDR3 sequences, 5.5% to 8% seen once. Specimen: CD4+ T cells sorted from PBMCs, collected on the day of the first yellow fever vaccination. The rearrangement links TRBV7-2 to TRBJ2-7; the D gene could be TRBD1 or TRBD2 (5 bases each). This clonotype was obtained from a man aged 18 to 30 who received the YFV17D yellow fever vaccine. CDR3 sequence (DNA): TGTGCCAGCAGCTTAGCTGGGGGAGTTAGGAATTATTACGAGCAGTACTTC. It yields the protein CASSLAGGVRNYYEQYF. Full variable domain (missing parts from reference TRBV7-2 and TRBJ2-7): GAGVSQSPSNKVTEKGKDVELRCDPISGHTALYWYRQSLGQGLEFLIYFQGNSAPDKSGLPSDRFSAERTGGSVSTLTIQRTQQEDSAVYLCASSLAGGVRNYYEQYFGPGTRLTVT.